This T cell receptor (beta chain) was found in a study of T cell responses to AZD1222 COVID-19 vaccine. CDR3 length: 15 residues. Trimming stripped 0 bases from V and 2 bases from J, with 10 bases between. CDR1 and CDR2 (germline): PRHDT, FYEKMQ (reference sequence). Whole-study findings and limits: As reported, nearly half of all spike-specific TCRs target variant regions that are unmutated.

TCRdb keeps only in-frame clones here, not all; method: immunoSEQ multiplex PCR. In the table there are roughly 140,000 clones, 75% to 95% of which are singletons. About this clone: Its antigen is unknown.

The source material was peripheral blood, sampled on day 0 of AZD1222 vaccination. V and J are TRBV13 and TRBJ1-1, with D perhaps TRBD1 (5 bases). The sequence was collected from an adult in good health. The CDR3 spells CASSLGAGRNTEAFF. CDR3 DNA sequence: TGTGCCAGCAGCTTAGGAGCAGGGAGAAACACTGAAGCTTTCTTT.